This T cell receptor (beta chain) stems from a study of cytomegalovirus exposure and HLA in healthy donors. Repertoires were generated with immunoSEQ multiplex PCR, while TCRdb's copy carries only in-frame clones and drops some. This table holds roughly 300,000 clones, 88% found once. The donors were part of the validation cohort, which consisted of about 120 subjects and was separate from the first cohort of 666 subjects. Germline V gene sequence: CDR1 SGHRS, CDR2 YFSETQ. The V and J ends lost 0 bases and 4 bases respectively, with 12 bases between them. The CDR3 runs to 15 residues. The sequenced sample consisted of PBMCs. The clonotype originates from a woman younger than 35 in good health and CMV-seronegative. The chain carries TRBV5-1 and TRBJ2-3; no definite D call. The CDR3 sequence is CASSLDSLTADTQYF. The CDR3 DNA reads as TGCGCCAGCAGCTTGGACAGCCTTACGGCAGATACGCAGTATTTT.